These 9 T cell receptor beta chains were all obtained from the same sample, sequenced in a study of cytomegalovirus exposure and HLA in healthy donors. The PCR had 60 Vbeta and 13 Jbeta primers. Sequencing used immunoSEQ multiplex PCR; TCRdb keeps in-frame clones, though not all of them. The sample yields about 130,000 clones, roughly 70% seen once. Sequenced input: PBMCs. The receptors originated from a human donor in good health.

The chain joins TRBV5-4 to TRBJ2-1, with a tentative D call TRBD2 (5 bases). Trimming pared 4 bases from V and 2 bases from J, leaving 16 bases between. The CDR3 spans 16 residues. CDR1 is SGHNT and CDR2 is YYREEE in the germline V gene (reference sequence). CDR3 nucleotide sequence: TGTGCCAGCAGCCCCGAGGGCCCGAGGGCCTACAATGAGCAGTTCTTC. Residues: CASSPEGPRAYNEQFF.

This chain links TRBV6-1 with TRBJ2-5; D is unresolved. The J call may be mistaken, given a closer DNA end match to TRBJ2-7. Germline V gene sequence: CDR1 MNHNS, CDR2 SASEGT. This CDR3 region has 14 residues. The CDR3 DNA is TGTGCCAGCAGTGAACGAGGCCGGTCCTACGAGCAGTACTTC. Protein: CASSERGRSYEQYF.

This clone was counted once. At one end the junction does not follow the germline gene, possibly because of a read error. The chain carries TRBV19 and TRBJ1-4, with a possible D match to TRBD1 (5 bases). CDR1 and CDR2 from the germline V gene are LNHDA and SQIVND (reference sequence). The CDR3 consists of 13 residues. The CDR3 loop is CASSQGGIEELFF. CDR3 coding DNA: TGTGCCAGTAGTCAGGGCGGGATTGAAGAACTGTTTTTT.

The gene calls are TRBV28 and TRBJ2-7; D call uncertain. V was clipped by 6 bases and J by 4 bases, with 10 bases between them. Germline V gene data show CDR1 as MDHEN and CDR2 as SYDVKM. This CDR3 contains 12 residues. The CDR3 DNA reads TGTGCCAGCAGCAATACACGTTACGAGCAGTACTTC. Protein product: CASSNTRYEQYF.

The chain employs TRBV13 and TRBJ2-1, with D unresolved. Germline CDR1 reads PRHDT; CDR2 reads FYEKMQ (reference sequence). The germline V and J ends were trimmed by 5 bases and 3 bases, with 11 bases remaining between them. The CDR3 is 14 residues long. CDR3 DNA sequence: TGTGCCAGCAGCCCCACTCCGGGCTACAATGAGCAGTTCTTC. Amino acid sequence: CASSPTPGYNEQFF.

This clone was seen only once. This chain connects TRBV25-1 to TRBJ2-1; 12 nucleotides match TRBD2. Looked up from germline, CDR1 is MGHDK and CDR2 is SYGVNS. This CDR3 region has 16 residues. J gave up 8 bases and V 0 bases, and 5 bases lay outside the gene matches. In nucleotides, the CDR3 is TGTGCCAGCAGTGAATATCAGACTAGCGGGAGTGATGAGCAGTTCTTC. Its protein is CASSEYQTSGSDEQFF.

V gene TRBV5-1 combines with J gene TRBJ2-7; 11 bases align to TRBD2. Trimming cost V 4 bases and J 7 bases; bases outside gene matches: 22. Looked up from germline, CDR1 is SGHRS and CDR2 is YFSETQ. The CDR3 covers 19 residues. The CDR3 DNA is TGCGCCAGCAGCCCCCGGATGGAGGTAGCGGGAGGGTCGACATGGGAGCAGTACTTC. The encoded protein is CASSPRMEVAGGSTWEQYF.

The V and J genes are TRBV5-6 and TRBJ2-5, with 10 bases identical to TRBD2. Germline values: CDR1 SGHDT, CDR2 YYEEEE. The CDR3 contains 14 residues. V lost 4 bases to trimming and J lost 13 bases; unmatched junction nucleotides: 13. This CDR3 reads CASSPGTSATIAYF. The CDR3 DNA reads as TGTGCCAGCAGCCCCGGGACTAGCGCCACGATCGCGTACTTC.

CDR3 sequence (DNA): TGTGCCATGTCCGGGACAGGGGGCGCAGATACGCAGTATTTT. Its translation is CAMSGTGGADTQYF. J is TRBJ2-3 and V is TRBV10-3; 12 nucleotides match TRBD1. CDR3 size: 14 residues. Unmatched junction bases numbered 5, after V lost 9 bases and J lost 4 bases. Germline-derived CDR1 and CDR2 are ENHRY and SYGVKD.